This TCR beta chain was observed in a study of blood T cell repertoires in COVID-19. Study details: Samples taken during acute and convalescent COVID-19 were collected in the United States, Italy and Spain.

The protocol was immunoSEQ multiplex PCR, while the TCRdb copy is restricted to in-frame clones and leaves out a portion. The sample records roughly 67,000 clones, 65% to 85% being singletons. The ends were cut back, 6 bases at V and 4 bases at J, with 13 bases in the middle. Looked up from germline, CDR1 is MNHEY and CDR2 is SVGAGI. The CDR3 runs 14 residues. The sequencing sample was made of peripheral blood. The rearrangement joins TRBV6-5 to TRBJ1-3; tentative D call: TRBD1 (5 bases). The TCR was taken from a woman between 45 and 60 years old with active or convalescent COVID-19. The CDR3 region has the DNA TGTGCCAGCAGATTACAAGGGGCAGGAAACACCATATATTTT. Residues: CASRLQGAGNTIYF.